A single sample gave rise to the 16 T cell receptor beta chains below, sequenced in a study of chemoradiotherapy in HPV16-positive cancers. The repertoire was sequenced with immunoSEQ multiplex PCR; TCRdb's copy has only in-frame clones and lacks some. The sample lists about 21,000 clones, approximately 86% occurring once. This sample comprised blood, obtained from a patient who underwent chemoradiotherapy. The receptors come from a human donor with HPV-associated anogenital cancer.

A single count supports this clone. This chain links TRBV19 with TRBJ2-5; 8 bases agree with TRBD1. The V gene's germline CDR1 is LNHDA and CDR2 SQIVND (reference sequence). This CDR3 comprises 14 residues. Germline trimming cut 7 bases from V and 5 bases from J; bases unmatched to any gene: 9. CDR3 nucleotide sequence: TGTGCCAGTAAGCCGACAGGGGTACAGGAGACCCAGTACTTC. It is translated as CASKPTGVQETQYF.

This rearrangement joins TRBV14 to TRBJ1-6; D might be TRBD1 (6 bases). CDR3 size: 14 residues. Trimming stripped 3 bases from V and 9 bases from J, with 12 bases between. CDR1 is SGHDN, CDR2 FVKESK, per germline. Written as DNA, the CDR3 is TGTGCCAGCAGCCAGAGGCAGGGGAGTTCACCCCTCCACTTT. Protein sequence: CASSQRQGSSPLHF.

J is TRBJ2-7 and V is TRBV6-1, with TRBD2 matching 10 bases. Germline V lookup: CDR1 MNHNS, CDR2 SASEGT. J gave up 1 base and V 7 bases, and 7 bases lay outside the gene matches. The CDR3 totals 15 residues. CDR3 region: CASTVAGGLSYEQYF. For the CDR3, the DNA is TGTGCCAGCACGGTAGCGGGGGGCCTATCCTACGAGCAGTACTTC.

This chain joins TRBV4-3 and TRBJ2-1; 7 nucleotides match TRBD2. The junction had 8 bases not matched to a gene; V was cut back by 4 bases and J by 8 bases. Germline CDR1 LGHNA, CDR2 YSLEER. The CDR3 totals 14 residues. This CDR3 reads CASSPLLASDEQFF. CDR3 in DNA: TGCGCCAGCAGCCCCTTACTAGCGTCCGATGAGCAGTTCTTC.

The CDR3 nucleotides read TGTGCCAGCAGCCAAGATCCCGCCAGGGTAGGATCAGAGACCCAGTACTTC. It is translated as CASSQDPARVGSETQYF. This rearrangement joins TRBV4-2 to TRBJ2-5, with D maybe TRBD1 (5 bases). V was shortened by 0 bases and J by 4 bases, with 18 bases between the two germline ends. Germline lookup yields CDR1 LGHNA and CDR2 YNFKEQ. The CDR3 is 17 amino acids.

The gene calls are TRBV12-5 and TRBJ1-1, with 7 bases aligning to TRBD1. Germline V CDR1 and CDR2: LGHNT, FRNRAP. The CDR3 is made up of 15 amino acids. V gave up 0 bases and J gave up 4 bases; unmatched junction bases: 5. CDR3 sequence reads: CASGLVNRGGTEAFF. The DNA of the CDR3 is TGTGCTAGTGGTTTGGTAAACAGGGGCGGCACTGAAGCTTTCTTT.

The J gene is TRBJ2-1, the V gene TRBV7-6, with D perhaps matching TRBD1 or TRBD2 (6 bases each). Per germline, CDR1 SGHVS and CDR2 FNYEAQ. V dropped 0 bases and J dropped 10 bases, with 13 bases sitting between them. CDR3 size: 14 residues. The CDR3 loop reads CASSLAGGRREQFF. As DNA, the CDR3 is TGTGCCAGCAGCTTAGCGGGGGGCCGAAGGGAGCAGTTCTTC.

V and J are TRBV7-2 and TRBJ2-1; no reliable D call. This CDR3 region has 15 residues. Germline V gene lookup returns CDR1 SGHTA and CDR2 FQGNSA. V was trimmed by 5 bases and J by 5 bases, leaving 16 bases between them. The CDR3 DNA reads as TGTGCCAGCAGCCCTGGCACCGGACGAAACAATGAGCAGTTCTTC. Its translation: CASSPGTGRNNEQFF.

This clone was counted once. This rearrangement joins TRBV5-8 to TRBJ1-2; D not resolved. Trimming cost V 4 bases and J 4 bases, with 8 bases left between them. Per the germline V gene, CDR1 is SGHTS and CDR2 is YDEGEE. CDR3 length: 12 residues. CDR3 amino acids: CASSRLSYGYTF. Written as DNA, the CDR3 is TGTGCCAGCAGCCGTTTATCCTATGGCTACACCTTC.

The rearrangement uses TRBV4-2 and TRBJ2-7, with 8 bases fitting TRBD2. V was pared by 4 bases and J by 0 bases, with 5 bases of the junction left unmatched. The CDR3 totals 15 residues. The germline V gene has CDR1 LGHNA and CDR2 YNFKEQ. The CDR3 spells CASSRLLAASYEQYF. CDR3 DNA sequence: TGTGCCAGCAGCCGCTTACTAGCGGCCTCCTACGAGCAGTACTTC.

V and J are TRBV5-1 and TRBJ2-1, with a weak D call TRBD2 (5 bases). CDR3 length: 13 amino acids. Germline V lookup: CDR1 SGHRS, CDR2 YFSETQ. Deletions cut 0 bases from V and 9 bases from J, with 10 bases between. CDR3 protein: CASSLEPGSEQFF. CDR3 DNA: TGCGCCAGCAGCTTGGAACCGGGGAGTGAGCAGTTCTTC. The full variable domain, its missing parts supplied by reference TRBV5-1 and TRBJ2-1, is KAGVTQTPRYLIKTRGQQVTLSCSPISGHRSVSWYQQTPGQGLQFLFEYFSETQRNKGNFPGRFSGRQFSNSRSEMNVSTLELGDSALYLCASSLEPGSEQFFGPGTRLTVL.

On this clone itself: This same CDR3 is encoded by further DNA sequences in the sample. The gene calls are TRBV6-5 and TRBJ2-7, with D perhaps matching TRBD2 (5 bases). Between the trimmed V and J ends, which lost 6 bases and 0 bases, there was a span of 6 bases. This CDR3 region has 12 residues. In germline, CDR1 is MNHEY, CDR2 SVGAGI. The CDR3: CASSRGSYEQYF. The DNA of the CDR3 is TGTGCCAGCAGCCGGGGCTCCTACGAGCAGTACTTC.

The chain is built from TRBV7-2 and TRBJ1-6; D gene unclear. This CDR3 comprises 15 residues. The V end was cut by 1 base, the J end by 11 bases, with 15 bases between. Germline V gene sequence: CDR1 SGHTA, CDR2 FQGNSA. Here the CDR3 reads CASSLVDSLGAPLHF. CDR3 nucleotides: TGTGCCAGCAGCTTAGTCGACTCCCTTGGGGCACCCCTCCACTTT.

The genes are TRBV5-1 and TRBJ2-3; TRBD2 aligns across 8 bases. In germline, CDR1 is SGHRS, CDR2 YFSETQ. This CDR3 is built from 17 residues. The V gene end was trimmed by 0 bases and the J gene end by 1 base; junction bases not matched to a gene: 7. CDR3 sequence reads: CASSLGGAGAGTDTQYF. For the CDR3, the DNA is TGCGCCAGCAGCTTGGGGGGAGCGGGGGCTGGCACAGATACGCAGTATTTT.

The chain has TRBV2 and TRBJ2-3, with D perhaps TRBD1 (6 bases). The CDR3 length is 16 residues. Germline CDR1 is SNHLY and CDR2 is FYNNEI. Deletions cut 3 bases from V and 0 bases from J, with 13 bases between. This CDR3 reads CASSDRDTSSTDTQYF. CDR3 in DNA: TGTGCCAGCAGTGATAGGGACACCTCTAGCACAGATACGCAGTATTTT.

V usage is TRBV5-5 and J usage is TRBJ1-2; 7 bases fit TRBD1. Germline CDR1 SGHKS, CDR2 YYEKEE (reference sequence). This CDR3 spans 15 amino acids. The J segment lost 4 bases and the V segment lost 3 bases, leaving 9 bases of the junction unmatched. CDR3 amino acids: CASSSEQTGSYGYTF. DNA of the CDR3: TGTGCCAGCAGCTCGGAACAGACAGGGAGCTATGGCTACACCTTC.